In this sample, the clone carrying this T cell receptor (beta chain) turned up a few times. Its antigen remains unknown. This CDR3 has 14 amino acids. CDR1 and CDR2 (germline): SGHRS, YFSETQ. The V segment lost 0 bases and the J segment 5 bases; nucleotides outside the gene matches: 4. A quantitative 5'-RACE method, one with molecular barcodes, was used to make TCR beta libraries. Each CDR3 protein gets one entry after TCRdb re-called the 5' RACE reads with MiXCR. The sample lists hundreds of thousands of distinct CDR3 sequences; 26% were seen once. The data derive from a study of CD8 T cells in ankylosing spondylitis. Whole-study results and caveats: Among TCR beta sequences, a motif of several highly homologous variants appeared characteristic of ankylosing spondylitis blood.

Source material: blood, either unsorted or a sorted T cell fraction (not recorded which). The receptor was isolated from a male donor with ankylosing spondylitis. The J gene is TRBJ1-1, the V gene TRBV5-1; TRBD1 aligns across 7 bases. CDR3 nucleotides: TGCGCCAGCAGCTTGGCCACAGGGGTTACTGAAGCTTTCTTT. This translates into CASSLATGVTEAFF. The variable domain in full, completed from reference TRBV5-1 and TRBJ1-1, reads KAGVTQTPRYLIKTRGQQVTLSCSPISGHRSVSWYQQTPGQGLQFLFEYFSETQRNKGNFPGRFSGRQFSNSRSEMNVSTLELGDSALYLCASSLATGVTEAFFGQGTRLTVV.